This TCR beta chain is from a study of graft-versus-host responses after intestinal transplantation. Overall study findings and caveats: Early post-transplant declines in HvG were associated with peak levels of circulating GvH clones.

TCRdb's table, derived via immunoSEQ multiplex PCR, lists solely in-frame clones and lacks some. Of about 20,000 clones listed, around nine tenths are singletons. Comments on this clone: The target antigen is unknown.

V was cut by 1 base and J by 5 bases, with 21 bases left in between. There are 17 residues in the CDR3. Germline V gene sequence: CDR1 SGDLS, CDR2 YYNGEE. The chain uses TRBV9 and TRBJ2-5, with D possibly matching TRBD2 (6 bases). This receptor was taken from a human patient who received an intestinal transplant, so some T cells may come from the graft donor. The starting material was PBMCs, obtained about 230 days after intestinal transplant. CDR3: CASSVKCGARGGETQYF. The DNA for the CDR3 is TGTGCCAGCAGCGTAAAGTGTGGGGCCCGAGGAGGGGAGACCCAGTACTTC.